This entry describes one TCR beta chain. The data originate from a study of blood T cell repertoires in COVID-19. Turning to the study itself: The United States, Italy and Spain supplied acute and convalescent COVID-19 samples. PBMCs, B-cell-depleted T cells, or T cells provided the cDNA or gDNA that made up the material.

Original processing notes: Estimates of nucleated cell counts were drawn from the amplification of reference gene primers. TCRdb's table, derived via immunoSEQ multiplex PCR, lists solely in-frame clones and lacks some. V and J calls and clone size come straight from that table; D and trimming were deduced from the DNA. The sample includes some 670,000 clones, 85% to 90% seen only once; the top ten take roughly 0.25%. V was shortened by 3 bases and J by 2 bases, with 13 bases between the two germline ends. The CDR3 has 15 residues. In germline, CDR1 is MNHEY, CDR2 SVGEGT. This clonotype was obtained from a young woman with acute or convalescent COVID-19. Material for sequencing was peripheral blood. The J gene is TRBJ1-1, the V gene TRBV6-2 or TRBV6-3, with a weak D call TRBD1 (5 bases). The CDR3 nucleotides read TGTGCCAGCAGTTATCAGGGCCGAATAAACACTGAAGCTTTCTTT. Protein product: CASSYQGRINTEAFF.